This TCR beta chain was obtained from a study of cytomegalovirus exposure and HLA in healthy donors. Across the study: There were several hundred genotyped donors. Of these, 81% fell in the genetic ancestry cluster associated with self-reported Caucasian donors.

Study-wide points: Immune exposure was documented only through CMV serostatus. In an earlier analysis, in roughly 580 donors, most V segments appeared productive either ~87% or ~30% of the time. A later analysis reportedly identified an Asian-associated ancestry cluster as carrying fewer N-insertions than the 666-donor mean.

It was with 60 Vbeta and 13 Jbeta primers that the PCR ran. Here immunoSEQ multiplex PCR was the method, and the copy in TCRdb shows in-frame clones only, minus some. The table records 24,000 or so clones, 60% to 80% of them present only once. Regarding this clone: The antigen is not known.

V dropped 3 bases and J dropped 7 bases, with 20 bases sitting between them. Germline V CDR1 and CDR2: SGDLS, YYNGEE. The CDR3 contains 15 residues. The TCR sequence derives from a male donor in good health and CMV-seronegative. Sequences were obtained from PBMCs. The J gene is TRBJ2-7, the V gene TRBV9; possibly TRBD2 for D (6 bases). The CDR3 region has the DNA TGTGCCAGCAGCGCCGGGACTCCCAGGGAAGAGGAGCAGTACTTC. This translates into CASSAGTPREEEQYF.